This T cell receptor beta chain stems from a study of T-cell memory formation after mild COVID-19 (dated by TCRdb to the early 2020s). Concerning the study at large: TCR sequence clusters from the two donors were largely donor specific. The cohort was made up of two young adult volunteers, one female and one male, who were previously healthy. In two donors, T-cell clones that expanded and contracted after mild COVID-19 were followed by sequencing TCRalpha and TCRbeta repertoires longitudinally.

These reads were obtained on an Illumina NovaSeq 6000. TCRalpha and TCRbeta cDNA libraries were built by 5'RACE with constant-segment primers, adding sample barcodes and unique molecular identifiers. RNA was extracted from every sample with Trizol reagent. Libraries were amplified in two PCR steps, with a second sample barcode and Illumina TruSeq adapters added in the second step. The libraries were sequenced on an Illumina NovaSeq using 2 x 150 bp paired-end reads. Per the original workflow: The reads were demultiplexed and collapsed into UMI-guided consensus sequences using migec v1.2.7. Using mixcr v2.1.11, the UMI consensuses were aligned to TRA and TRB V and J templates and assembled into clonotypes. A clonotype was counted as expanded or contracted only when both edgeR and NoisET called the clonotype significant, with the noise models trained on biological replicates. For edgeR calls, the cutoffs were a false discovery rate-adjusted p below 0.01 and a log2 fold-change threshold of 1. As an exploratory analysis of dynamics, PCA with hierarchical clustering was applied to max-normalized trajectories of the 1000 most abundant clonotypes. The CD4 or CD8 phenotype of responding clones was assigned using the separately sequenced CD4+ and CD8+ repertoires. The public reads were reanalyzed by TCRdb: fastp trimming at Q25, MiXCR alignment, in-frame beta chains only. Identical CDR3 protein sequences are pooled into one entry, listed with their most common genes and DNA. The V and J calls shown here were made by TCRdb, not taken from the authors' results. The sample data list hundreds of thousands of distinct CDR3 sequences, and under 8.5% of these were observed just once. Approximately 23% of the sample is in the top ten clones.

In the germline V gene, CDR1 corresponds to SGHTA and CDR2 to FQGTGA. Germline trimming amounts to 8 bases on V and 7 bases on J, with 4 as the count of junction bases outside the gene matches. The CDR3 starts with the cysteine, ends with the phenylalanine, and has 13 residues. Only the CDR3 part of the read is kept: 39 bases, read in frame from the first base. Turning to this clonotype: Its antigen remains undetermined. No base-level quality is on record; no much larger clone is a single base apart.

Study-wide conclusions, independent of this receptor: SARS-CoV-2 specificity of the second-wave clones peaking on day 37 was not confirmed. Contracting CD4+ clones were located mainly in the CM and EM memory subsets, whereas CD8+ clones were found to be enriched in EMRA. The study covered only a couple of mild cases, and larger cohorts including severe cases with pre-infection samples were considered necessary. Clones contracting from day 15 to 85 had balanced CD4/CD8 phenotypes, while a second wave expanding from day 15 to 37 was biased towards CD4+. Some responding clones were detected in pre-infection memory, suggesting pre-existing cross-reactive memory T cells joined the SARS-CoV-2 response.

Ficoll-Paque density gradient centrifugation was used to isolate PBMCs. Recombination connected TRBV7-3 to TRBJ2-1, with TRBD1 matching 11 junction bases. Sequenced input: PBMCs or a T cell subset sorted from them (not recorded which). The receptor comes from a man aged 18 to 35 who had mild COVID-19 (a few samples of this study predate the infection). The sample titles of this study are shuffled in the database, so cell type and time point are left out; the donor was told from shared clones. The sequenced DNA is TGTGCCAGCGGGGACAGGGGGAGAAATGAGCAGTTCTTC. Its protein reads: CASGDRGRNEQFF.